This T cell receptor beta chain was retrieved from a study of kidney transplant recipient with SARS-CoV-2 infection. TCRdb passed the reads through MiXCR, listing each CDR3 protein once. The table records fewer than 250,000 distinct CDR3 sequences, 29% of them present only once. There are many counts of this clonotype. The CDR3 contains 13 residues. The input for sequencing was a blood sample, taken at baseline and on day 111 from a kidney transplant recipient. V is TRBV3-2 and J is TRBJ2-5; TRBD2 is taken as the D call from the table, unchecked against the DNA. TRBV3-2 represents a pseudogene. This TCR was sampled from a young adult male patient who had COVID-19 and was a kidney transplant recipient. Some T cells may be supplied by the graft donor. CDR3 in DNA: TGTGCCAGCAGCCAGACTAGCGAGGAGACCCAGTACTTC. Translation gives CASSQTSEETQYF.